This entry is about one TCR beta chain. Additional DNA sequences in this sample encode the identical CDR3. Methods used by the authors: Estimated nucleated cell counts came from reference gene primer amplification. Method: immunoSEQ multiplex PCR; TCRdb's copy keeps in-frame clones and lacks some. That table supplies the V and J calls and clone size; D and trimming were determined from the DNA. The table records tens of thousands of clones, about 80% of them present only once. This sample stems from a study of blood T cell repertoires in COVID-19. Study in general: Acute-phase and convalescent COVID-19 samples originated in the United States, Italy and Spain. From T cells, B-cell-depleted T cells, or PBMCs came the material, which was cDNA or gDNA.

This clonotype was sampled from a man aged 60-69 years with acute or convalescent COVID-19. The sequenced sample consisted of peripheral blood.

CDR3 coding DNA: TGTGCCAGCAGCTTAGAGGGGACAGGTCAAGAGACCCAGTACTTC. It codes for CASSLEGTGQETQYF. The chain combines TRBV11-1 with TRBJ2-5; TRBD1 matches 8 bases. The length of the CDR3 is 15 residues. CDR1 SGHAT and CDR2 FQDESV come from the germline V gene (reference sequence). V was pared by 1 base and J by 2 bases, with 3 bases of the junction left unmatched.